Included here is one T cell receptor (beta chain) sequence, with context. What it binds is not known. Sequencing used immunoSEQ multiplex PCR; TCRdb keeps in-frame clones, though not all of them. The sample consists of some 2.1 million clones, 85% to 95% of them appearing once. In the naive CD8 group, cells lacked CD45RO and were positively selected for CCR7, so terminally differentiated effector memory CD45RA+ cells were left out. This specimen comes from a study of shared clonotypes between healthy human individuals. Whole-study context: CD4 naive cells filled three plates per donor, CD4 memory three, CD8 naive two and CD8 memory one. Study-level points and caveats: A handful of donors showed sharing of about 4.8% of naive CD4 clonotypes.

Sequenced: naive CD8+ T cells from PBMCs. This receptor was obtained from a young man in good health. Some clones in this sample may be carry-over from other donors' samples.

The CDR3 region is CASSEAGAYEQYF. The CDR3, as DNA: TGCGCCAGCAGTGAGGCAGGGGCCTACGAGCAGTACTTC. The rearrangement links TRBV10-1 to TRBJ2-7, with D possibly being TRBD1 (6 bases). V was shortened by 2 bases and J by 2 bases, with 7 bases between the two germline ends. The CDR3 has 13 residues. In germline, CDR1 is WNHNN, CDR2 SYGVQD (reference sequence).